This TCR beta chain was captured by sequencing in a study of T cell responses to AZD1222 COVID-19 vaccine. Study-wide results and caveats: Reportedly, close to half of spike-specific TCRs are directed against unmutated variant regions.

Turning to this clone: The antigen is not known.

TCRdb's table, derived via immunoSEQ multiplex PCR, lists solely in-frame clones and lacks some. The repertoire table contains about 140,000 clones. Trimming pared 1 base from V and 8 bases from J, leaving 7 bases between. The germline CDR1 and CDR2 sequences are SGHNT and YYREEE (reference sequence). CDR3 length: 11 residues. V is TRBV5-4 and J is TRBJ2-7, with D possibly being TRBD1 (5 bases). The sample was peripheral blood. This TCR derives from an adult in good health. The CDR3 spells CASSLQDKQYF. The CDR3 coding sequence is TGTGCCAGCAGCTTGCAGGACAAGCAGTACTTC. Full variable domain (rest looked up from reference TRBV5-4 and TRBJ2-7): ETGVTQSPTHLIKTRGQQVTLRCSSQSGHNTVSWYQQALGQGPQFIFQYYREEENGRGNFPPRFSGLQFPNYSSELNVNALELDDSALYLCASSLQDKQYFGPGTRLTVT.